A single sample is the source of the 6 T cell receptor beta chains below, sequenced in a study of blood T cell repertoires in COVID-19. Clones were read by immunoSEQ multiplex PCR, and TCRdb kept only the in-frame ones, dropping some. The sample lists under 250,000 clones, roughly 86% seen once, with approximately 12% in the top ten. Material: peripheral blood. These receptors all stem from a middle-aged woman with acute or convalescent COVID-19.

The chain is built from TRBV5-4 and TRBJ2-5, with 12 bases that match TRBD2. The CDR3 is 19 residues long. Germline V gene lookup returns CDR1 SGHNT and CDR2 YYREEE (reference sequence). V was pared by 2 bases and J by 3 bases, with 14 bases of the junction left unmatched. The CDR3 here is CASSFGARSLAGGKETQYF. CDR3 coding DNA: TGTGCCAGCAGCTTTGGGGCGAGGTCCCTAGCGGGAGGGAAAGAGACCCAGTACTTC.

The chain carries TRBV4-1 and TRBJ2-1; 7 bases are a match to TRBD1. Germline V CDR1 and CDR2: MGHRA, YSYEKL. V lost 0 bases to trimming and J lost 5 bases; unmatched junction nucleotides: 4. The CDR3 covers 15 residues. The CDR3 sequence is CASSQDRGGDNEQFF. In nucleotides, the CDR3 is TGCGCCAGCAGCCAAGATCGAGGGGGCGACAATGAGCAGTTCTTC.

This chain links TRBV7-9 with TRBJ2-3; 9 positions match TRBD2. Looked up from germline, CDR1 is SEHNR and CDR2 is FQNEAQ (reference sequence). The V gene end was trimmed by 5 bases and the J gene end by 5 bases; junction bases not matched to a gene: 8. CDR3 length: 15 amino acids. The CDR3 loop reads CASSPGTSFGDTQYF. The CDR3, as DNA: TGTGCCAGCAGCCCTGGGACTAGCTTTGGAGATACGCAGTATTTT. The full variable domain, its missing parts supplied by reference TRBV7-9 and TRBJ2-3, is DTGVSQNPRHKITKRGQNVTFRCDPISEHNRLYWYRQTLGQGPEFLTYFQNEAQLEKSRLLSDRFSAERPKGSFSTLEIQRTEQGDSAMYLCASSPGTSFGDTQYFGPGTRLTVL.

The genes are TRBV5-1 and TRBJ1-4; D might be TRBD1 (5 bases). V lost 4 bases to trimming and J lost 6 bases, with 13 bases between them. The CDR3 contains 14 residues. Germline V gives CDR1 SGHRS, CDR2 YFSETQ. The CDR3 nucleotides are TGCGCCAGCAGCCCAGGGTTTAGGGATGAAAAACTGTTTTTT. Translated, it gives CASSPGFRDEKLFF. Full variable domain (missing parts from reference TRBV5-1 and TRBJ1-4): KAGVTQTPRYLIKTRGQQVTLSCSPISGHRSVSWYQQTPGQGLQFLFEYFSETQRNKGNFPGRFSGRQFSNSRSEMNVSTLELGDSALYLCASSPGFRDEKLFFGSGTQLSVL.

V gene TRBV13 combines with J gene TRBJ2-1, with unresolved D. V was cut by 4 bases and J by 5 bases, with 9 bases left in between. This CDR3 comprises 13 residues. Germline CDR1 reads PRHDT; CDR2 reads FYEKMQ (reference sequence). CDR3 DNA: TGTGCCAGCAGCTCCGACTTGAACAATGAGCAGTTCTTC. Translation gives CASSSDLNNEQFF.

This clone was detected a few times. The rearrangement joins TRBV7-6 to TRBJ2-6, with 7 positions matching TRBD2. After removal of 5 bases from V and 3 bases from J, the junction contained 4 bases not matched to a gene. The germline CDR1 and CDR2 sequences are SGHVS and FNYEAQ. The CDR3 is made up of 15 amino acids. The CDR3 spells CASSGSGVGANVLTF. In DNA, the CDR3 is TGTGCCAGCAGCGGAAGCGGGGTTGGGGCCAACGTCCTGACTTTC.